What follows are 9 T cell receptor beta chains derived from one specimen sequenced in a study of regulatory T cells in long-lasting Graves disease. The authors built TCR beta libraries using iRepertoire HTBI primers and Arm-PCR of CDR3 regions. In TCRdb, the multiplex PCR reads were re-called with MiXCR into one record per CDR3 protein. The table includes a few hundred thousand distinct CDR3 sequences, around 20% detected once. Time point: persistent/refractory GD, antithyroid drugs over 5 years with positive TRAb. There was RNA extracted from PBMCs, and the TCR library was made from it. Sequenced here: peripheral blood mononuclear cells (PBMCs), sampled when the disease was refractory, from a patient treated with antithyroid drugs. The source of these receptors is a female donor with Graves disease.

This clonotype was picked up a small number of times. The V gene is TRBV20-1, the J gene TRBJ1-1, with a possible D match to TRBD1 (5 bases). The V end lost 0 bases, the J end lost 6 bases, and 14 bases lay between the germline ends. Looked up from germline, CDR1 is DFQATT and CDR2 is SNEGSKA (reference sequence). The CDR3 has 14 residues. The CDR3 protein is CSARDPHTGPEAFF. The CDR3 DNA sequence: TGCAGTGCTAGAGACCCCCACACAGGCCCTGAAGCTTTCTTT.

At least ten counts were recorded for this clonotype. The rearrangement uses TRBV2 and TRBJ1-2; D uncertain. Trimming removed 3 bases from V and 0 bases from J, with 11 bases in between. This CDR3 is 15 amino acids long. Looked up from germline, CDR1 is SNHLY and CDR2 is FYNNEI. CDR3 sequence reads: CASSDPPGTNYGYTF. The CDR3 DNA is TGTGCCAGCAGTGATCCGCCAGGCACTAACTATGGCTACACCTTC.

This clonotype was seen a few times. The chain carries TRBV5-1 and TRBJ2-7; 9 bases align to TRBD2. J lost 6 bases, V lost 0 bases, and 7 bases had no gene match. The CDR3 spans 15 residues. Germline assignment: CDR1 SGHRS and CDR2 YFSETQ. CDR3 in amino acids: CASSLELAGVGEQYF. The CDR3 coding sequence is TGCGCCAGCAGCTTGGAATTAGCGGGAGTCGGCGAGCAGTACTTC.

This clonotype occurred many times. The chain couples TRBV28 to TRBJ1-5; D is ambiguous. CDR3 length equals 15 residues. Trimming took 7 bases from V and 2 from J, leaving 15 bases between them. From germline, CDR1 is MDHEN and CDR2 SYDVKM. The CDR3 sequence: CASILDNGGNQPQHF. In nucleotides, the CDR3 is TGTGCCAGCATTCTGGATAACGGGGGCAATCAGCCCCAGCATTTT.

This clonotype was observed a few times. The rearrangement joins TRBV7-2 to TRBJ1-4; D gene uncertain. Germline CDR1 and CDR2: SGHTA and FQGNSA. V lost 5 bases to trimming and J lost 7 bases, with 8 bases between them. This CDR3 comprises 12 residues. DNA for the CDR3: TGTGCCAGCAGCCCCTGGGGTGAAAAACTGTTTTTT. Its protein is CASSPWGEKLFF. Full variable domain (outside the CDR3, taken from reference TRBV7-2 and TRBJ1-4): GAGVSQSPSNKVTEKGKDVELRCDPISGHTALYWYRQSLGQGLEFLIYFQGNSAPDKSGLPSDRFSAERTGGSVSTLTIQRTQQEDSAVYLCASSPWGEKLFFGSGTQLSVL.

This clonotype was seen a handful of times. The chain uses TRBV12-3 or TRBV12-4 and TRBJ1-2; 12 nucleotides agree with TRBD1. The CDR3 covers 14 residues. With V trimmed by 2 bases and J by 7 bases, 2 bases remained unmatched. For the CDR3, the DNA is TGTGCCAGCAGTTTAAGGGACAGGGGGCTTGGCTACACCTTC. The encoded protein is CASSLRDRGLGYTF.

This clonotype showed up just a few times. The chain combines TRBV6-1 with TRBJ2-5, with D possibly being TRBD1 or TRBD2 (6 bases each). V was trimmed by 7 bases and J by 3 bases, leaving 18 bases between them. The V gene's germline CDR1 is MNHNS and CDR2 SASEGT. The CDR3 covers 15 residues. The CDR3 nucleotides read TGTGCCAGCATCTCAGGGATAGGGGGGAAAGAGACCCAGTACTTC. Its translation is CASISGIGGKETQYF.

This clonotype showed up many times. V gene TRBV28 combines with J gene TRBJ1-2; 7 bases align to TRBD1. The length of the CDR3 is 16 residues. CDR1 MDHEN and CDR2 SYDVKM come from the germline V gene. The V segment lost 6 bases and the J segment 1 base; nucleotides outside the gene matches: 11. The CDR3 bases are TGTGCCAGCAGATCCGACAGGGAAAATCATAACTATGGCTACACCTTC. This sequence encodes CASRSDRENHNYGYTF.

Worth noting for this clonotype: A single base separates this from a much larger clone, so it may be a read error. The chain links TRBV2 to TRBJ2-2; 7 nucleotides line up with TRBD1. Germline loops: CDR1 SNHLY, CDR2 FYNNEI. CDR3 length: 14 amino acids. Written as DNA, the CDR3 is TGTGCCAGCAAGGGGACAGTGAACACCGGGGAGCTGTCTTTT. Translation: CASKGTVNTGELSF.